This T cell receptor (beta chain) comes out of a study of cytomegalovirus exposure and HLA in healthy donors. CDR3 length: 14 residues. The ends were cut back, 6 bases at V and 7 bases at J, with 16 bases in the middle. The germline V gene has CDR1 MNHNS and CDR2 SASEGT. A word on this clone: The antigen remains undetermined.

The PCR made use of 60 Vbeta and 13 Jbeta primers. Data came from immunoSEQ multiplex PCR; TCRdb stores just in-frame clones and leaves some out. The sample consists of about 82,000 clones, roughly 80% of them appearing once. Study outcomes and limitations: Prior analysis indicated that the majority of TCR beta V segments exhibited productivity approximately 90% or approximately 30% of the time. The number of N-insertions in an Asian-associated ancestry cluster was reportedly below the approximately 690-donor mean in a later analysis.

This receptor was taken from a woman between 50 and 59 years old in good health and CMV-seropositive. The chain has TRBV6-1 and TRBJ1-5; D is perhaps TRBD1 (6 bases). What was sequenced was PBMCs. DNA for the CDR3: TGTGCCAGCAGCGGACAGTTGGGTAGCCAGCCCCAGCATTTT. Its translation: CASSGQLGSQPQHF.